Below, 12 T cell receptor beta chains from the same sample are listed, as sequenced in a study of blood T cell repertoires in COVID-19. Repertoires were generated with immunoSEQ multiplex PCR, while TCRdb's copy carries only in-frame clones and drops some. Counted here are about 81,000 clones, just over 85% occurring once; the ten biggest clones make up 4.8%. Sequenced material: peripheral blood. Every receptor here comes from a woman of 80 years or more with acute or convalescent COVID-19.

V usage is TRBV10-3 and J usage is TRBJ2-4, with D maybe TRBD2 (6 bases). Germline loops: CDR1 ENHRY, CDR2 SYGVKD. The CDR3 spans 18 residues. The germline V and J ends were trimmed by 2 bases and 2 bases, with 19 bases remaining between them. CDR3 sequence: CAISEGLVAGRSKNIQYF. CDR3 DNA sequence: TGTGCCATCAGTGAGGGCCTTGTTGCGGGGAGGTCCAAAAACATTCAGTACTTC.

The CDR3 region has the DNA TGTGCCAGTAGTATAGCGAGACGGACTACCTCCTACAATGAGCAGTTCTTC. Translation: CASSIARRTTSYNEQFF. The rearrangement uses TRBV19 and TRBJ2-1, with TRBD2 as a possible D gene (6 bases). Germline CDR1 is LNHDA and CDR2 is SQIVND (reference sequence). V was clipped by 1 base and J by 0 bases, with 13 bases between them. This CDR3 comprises 17 residues.

In its sample, this clone was seen a few times. The chain links TRBV3-1 (or the pseudogene TRBV3-2) to TRBJ2-5, with 9 bases fitting TRBD1. The V and J ends lost 3 bases and 4 bases, in that order; junction bases with no gene match: 6. Germline assignment: CDR1 LGHDT and CDR2 YNNKEL (reference sequence). This CDR3 is built from 15 residues. DNA for the CDR3: TGTGCCAGCAGCCAGGGGACAGGGCGAAGAGAGACCCAGTACTTC. It specifies CASSQGTGRRETQYF.

The rearrangement links TRBV27 to TRBJ2-7; TRBD2 agrees at 11 bases. V lost 6 bases to trimming and J lost 0 bases; unmatched junction nucleotides: 16. CDR1 and CDR2 from the germline V gene are MNHEY and SMNVEV (reference sequence). CDR3 size: 19 residues. CDR3 bases: TGTGCCAGCAGGCCACTAGCGGGGGCCTCCTCCTTCAGCTCCTACGAGCAGTACTTC. Residues: CASRPLAGASSFSSYEQYF.

V usage is TRBV5-5 and J usage is TRBJ2-7, with D uncertain. From germline, CDR1 is SGHKS and CDR2 YYEKEE (reference sequence). This CDR3 is 13 amino acids long. V shed 0 bases and J shed 6 bases, with 10 bases lying between them. CDR3 region: CASSLAADTEQYF. The DNA of the CDR3 is TGTGCCAGCAGCTTGGCGGCAGACACCGAGCAGTACTTC.

V usage is TRBV9 and J usage is TRBJ2-3; 8 bases are a match to TRBD2. Per germline, CDR1 SGDLS and CDR2 YYNGEE. V lost 5 bases and J lost 4; bases outside the gene matches: 6. The CDR3 extends over 14 amino acids. The CDR3 region is CASSRAGGSDTQYF. The CDR3 DNA reads as TGTGCCAGCAGTAGGGCGGGGGGTTCAGATACGCAGTATTTT.

The V call is TRBV19, the J call TRBJ1-1, with D unclear. Germline CDR1 reads LNHDA; CDR2 reads SQIVND (reference sequence). The CDR3 sequence is 14 residues long. Between the trimmed V and J ends, which lost 8 bases and 3 bases, there was a span of 16 bases. DNA of the CDR3: TGTGCCAGTGAGAAGAGATCGGCGGACACTGAAGCTTTCTTT. Protein product: CASEKRSADTEAFF.

The DNA of the CDR3 is TGCGCCAGCAGCTTGGCCGGAACAGGGGGCGGGTATGGCTACACCTTC. This gives the protein CASSLAGTGGGYGYTF. This chain connects TRBV5-1 to TRBJ1-2; 9 nucleotides agree with TRBD1. The germline V gene encodes CDR1 SGHRS and CDR2 YFSETQ. The CDR3 contains 16 residues. After removal of 0 bases from V and 5 bases from J, the junction contained 8 bases not matched to a gene.

The rearrangement uses TRBV11-3 and TRBJ2-1; D may be TRBD2 (5 bases). The CDR3 sequence is 12 residues long. V gave up 5 bases and J gave up 7 bases, with 9 bases separating them. Germline-derived CDR1 and CDR2 are SGHNT and YENEEA. In DNA form, the CDR3 reads TGTGCCAGCAGCCGAGAGGGAAATGAGCAGTTCTTC. Encoded protein: CASSREGNEQFF.

The rearrangement links TRBV30 to TRBJ2-1, with D perhaps matching TRBD2 (5 bases). Per the germline V gene, CDR1 is GTSNPN and CDR2 is SVGIG (reference sequence). V dropped 7 bases and J dropped 0 bases, with 13 bases sitting between them. The CDR3 loop spans 14 amino acids. The CDR3: CALLRVSSYNEQFF. CDR3 coding DNA: TGTGCCTTACTGCGGGTGAGCTCCTACAATGAGCAGTTCTTC.

This clone came up a few times. The chain carries TRBV5-1 and TRBJ1-4; the D gene is possibly TRBD1 (6 bases). The V and J ends lost 1 base and 4 bases respectively, with 11 bases between them. Germline assignment: CDR1 SGHRS and CDR2 YFSETQ. The CDR3 totals 15 residues. The CDR3 loop is CASSLWQGFNEKLFF. CDR3 nucleotides: TGCGCCAGCAGCTTGTGGCAGGGGTTTAATGAAAAACTGTTTTTT.

The chain links TRBV10-1 to TRBJ2-1; 9 bases are shared with TRBD2. J lost 7 bases, V lost 4 bases, and 11 bases had no gene match. This CDR3 region has 16 residues. The germline gives CDR1 WNHNN, CDR2 SYGVQD (reference sequence). The CDR3 sequence is CASSVRGAGGLNEQFF. CDR3 bases: TGCGCCAGCAGTGTAAGGGGGGCGGGGGGGCTGAATGAGCAGTTCTTC.